These 17 T cell receptor beta chains were all obtained from the same sample, sequenced in a study of identifying expanded T cells in peripheral blood. Data came from immunoSEQ multiplex PCR; TCRdb stores just in-frame clones and leaves some out. Altogether about 100,000 clones are present, approximately 90% being singletons, with the ten largest covering about a sixth. The sequenced sample consisted of blood. The source of these receptors is a person aged 18 to 69 in good health.

The CDR3 spells CASSLGGRGGEGEQFF. CDR3 coding DNA: TGTGCCAGCAGCTTAGGTGGTCGGGGGGGTGAAGGAGAGCAGTTCTTC. V and J are TRBV7-2 and TRBJ2-1; 8 bases agree with TRBD2. Per germline, CDR1 SGHTA and CDR2 FQGNSA. V shed 1 base, J shed 10 bases, and the junction held 12 bases outside the gene matches. The CDR3 totals 16 residues.

The CDR3 DNA reads TGTGCCAGCAGCAATTTCAGGGGGGGCGGCACAGATACGCAGTATTTT. Protein sequence: CASSNFRGGGTDTQYF. The rearrangement uses TRBV7-8 and TRBJ2-3, with D possibly being TRBD1 or TRBD2 (7 bases each). CDR1 SGHVS and CDR2 FQNEAQ come from the germline V gene. This CDR3 is 16 amino acids long. V was pared by 5 bases and J by 1 base, with 16 bases between.

This clone has just one count. The rearrangement joins TRBV18 to TRBJ1-2; 8 bases agree with TRBD1. The ends lost 6 bases at V and 6 bases at J; junction bases unmatched: 6. Per germline, CDR1 KGHSH and CDR2 LQKENI. This CDR3 contains 13 residues. The CDR3 DNA reads as TGTGCCAGCTCGACAGGGGCAAGAGATGGCTACACCTTC. Amino acids: CASSTGARDGYTF.

This chain joins TRBV7-9 and TRBJ2-5, with a possible D match to TRBD1 (7 bases). This CDR3 is built from 16 residues. Germline V lookup: CDR1 SEHNR, CDR2 FQNEAQ (reference sequence). V was trimmed by 4 bases and J by 1 base, leaving 16 bases between them. The CDR3 is CASSSQGGGIQETQYF. CDR3 nucleotides: TGTGCCAGCAGCTCCCAGGGGGGCGGAATCCAAGAGACCCAGTACTTC.

J is TRBJ2-5 and V is TRBV27, with 8 bases that match TRBD2. With V trimmed by 2 bases and J by 3 bases, 5 bases remained unmatched. The germline V gene has CDR1 MNHEY and CDR2 SMNVEV (reference sequence). The CDR3 consists of 15 residues. CDR3 DNA sequence: TGTGCCAGCAGTTTAAGCGGGGGAGCTAAAGAGACCCAGTACTTC. Translation gives CASSLSGGAKETQYF.

This clone appeared a few times. This chain links TRBV2 with TRBJ1-2, with D hard to call. V lost 9 bases and J 8 bases, leaving 22 bases between the germline ends. Germline CDR1 SNHLY, CDR2 FYNNEI. The CDR3 is 14 amino acids. The CDR3 DNA reads as TGTGCCAGTGGTTTTTCGACGGGAAGCCGGGGCTACACCTTC. It translates to CASGFSTGSRGYTF.

The chain recombines TRBV7-2 with TRBJ2-7, with 8 bases identical to TRBD2. Germline V gene sequence: CDR1 SGHTA, CDR2 FQGNSA. J was trimmed by 3 bases and V by 4 bases; bases with no gene match: 11. The CDR3 spans 16 residues. The CDR3 loop is CASSSWPTSAIYEQYF. CDR3 nucleotides: TGTGCCAGCAGCTCTTGGCCGACTAGCGCCATCTACGAGCAGTACTTC.

This sequence joins TRBV14 and TRBJ2-7; possible D gene TRBD2, 6 bases. The CDR3 runs to 14 residues. V dropped 4 bases and J dropped 0 bases, with 10 bases sitting between them. Germline V gene sequence: CDR1 SGHDN, CDR2 FVKESK. The chain's CDR3 is CASSRDWSSYEQYF. The CDR3 coding sequence is TGTGCCAGCAGCCGGGACTGGAGCTCCTACGAGCAGTACTTC.

The rearrangement links TRBV30 to TRBJ1-3, with D uncertain. The CDR3 consists of 14 residues. V dropped 3 bases and J dropped 1 base, with 10 bases sitting between them. CDR1 GTSNPN and CDR2 SVGIG come from the germline V gene (reference sequence). CDR3 DNA: TGTGCCTGGAGCGAGCAGCGTTCTGGAAACACCATATATTTT. Encoded protein: CAWSEQRSGNTIYF. The complete variable domain, with remaining parts taken from reference TRBV30 and TRBJ1-3, reads SQTIHQWPATLVQPVGSPLSLECTVEGTSNPNLYWYRQAAGRGLQLLFYSVGIGQISSEVPQNLSASRPQDRQFILSSKKLLLSDSGFYLCAWSEQRSGNTIYFGEGSWLTVV.

This rearrangement joins TRBV18 to TRBJ2-3; no clear D gene. V gave up 1 base and J gave up 0 bases, with 11 bases separating them. This CDR3 is 16 amino acids long. In germline, CDR1 is KGHSH, CDR2 LQKENI. The CDR3 reads CASSPLGRASTDTQYF. CDR3 coding DNA: TGTGCCAGCTCACCACTAGGACGGGCTAGCACAGATACGCAGTATTTT. Looking up the rest from reference TRBV18 and TRBJ2-3 gives the full variable domain: NAGVMQNPRHLVRRRGQEARLRCSPMKGHSHVYWYRQLPEEGLKFMVYLQKENIIDESGMPKERFSAEFPKEGPSILRIQQVVRGDSAAYFCASSPLGRASTDTQYFGPGTRLTVL.

The V gene is TRBV27, the J gene TRBJ2-4; 8 nucleotides match TRBD2. There are 16 residues in the CDR3. Germline V gene sequence: CDR1 MNHEY, CDR2 SMNVEV (reference sequence). Losses at the gene ends were 7 bases for V and 5 bases for J; bases not matched to a gene: 13. This CDR3 reads CASNTSGPPGENIQYF. In DNA form, the CDR3 reads TGTGCCAGCAACACTAGCGGACCCCCGGGTGAAAACATTCAGTACTTC.

V gene TRBV7-2 combines with J gene TRBJ1-5; 8 bases are shared with TRBD1. With V trimmed by 5 bases and J by 6 bases, 12 bases remained unmatched. This CDR3 has 16 amino acids. Germline V gene sequence: CDR1 SGHTA, CDR2 FQGNSA. The CDR3 spells CASSQTGQGASQPQHF. CDR3 sequence (DNA): TGTGCCAGCAGCCAAACGGGCCAGGGGGCATCTCAGCCCCAGCATTTT.

The chain employs TRBV4-1 and TRBJ1-5; weak D call: TRBD1 (5 bases). CDR1 and CDR2 from the germline V gene are MGHRA and YSYEKL. Trimming cost V 0 bases and J 7 bases, with 10 bases left between them. The length of the CDR3 is 14 residues. This CDR3 is CASSQDFGAQPQHF. CDR3 sequence (DNA): TGCGCCAGCAGCCAAGATTTTGGGGCCCAGCCCCAGCATTTT.

V gene TRBV5-6 combines with J gene TRBJ2-6; D perhaps matches TRBD1 (5 bases). Trimming removed 7 bases at V and 3 bases at J, with 11 bases between. The germline V gene has CDR1 SGHDT and CDR2 YYEEEE. This CDR3 comprises 14 residues. The CDR3 loop reads CASLAGFGANVLTF. For the CDR3, the DNA is TGTGCCAGCTTGGCAGGGTTTGGGGCCAACGTCCTGACTTTC. Complete variable domain (other parts from reference TRBV5-6 and TRBJ2-6): DAGVTQSPTHLIKTRGQQVTLRCSPKSGHDTVSWYQQALGQGPQFIFQYYEEEERQRGNFPDRFSGHQFPNYSSELNVNALLLGDSALYLCASLAGFGANVLTFGAGSRLTVL.

The rearrangement joins TRBV10-3 to TRBJ2-2, with TRBD1 as a possible D gene (6 bases). Trimming removed 8 bases at V and 5 bases at J, with 15 bases between. The germline CDR1 and CDR2 sequences are ENHRY and SYGVKD. This CDR3 comprises 14 residues. DNA of the CDR3: TGTGCCATCGGGTCAGGGGAGTGGACCGGGGAGCTGTTTTTT. Amino acid sequence: CAIGSGEWTGELFF.

This clone was observed a few times. V and J are TRBV28 and TRBJ1-5, with a possible D match to TRBD1 (5 bases). V lost 3 bases and J 7 bases, leaving 13 bases between the germline ends. Germline loops: CDR1 MDHEN, CDR2 SYDVKM. The length of the CDR3 is 14 residues. CDR3 sequence (DNA): TGTGCCAGCAGTTTCCGAACAGGACGGCAGCCCCAGCATTTT. This gives the protein CASSFRTGRQPQHF.

The genes are TRBV7-2 and TRBJ2-3; D might be TRBD2 (5 bases). V was clipped by 3 bases and J by 4 bases, with 17 bases between them. This CDR3 contains 16 residues. Germline assignment: CDR1 SGHTA and CDR2 FQGNSA. CDR3 loop: CASSLSGNSFADTQYF. CDR3 bases: TGTGCCAGCAGCTTGTCGGGAAATTCGTTCGCAGATACGCAGTATTTT.